These T cell receptor beta chains were read from a single sample in a study of T cells in Graves' hyperthyroidism and ophthalmopathy. TCRdb itself ran the multiplex PCR reads through MiXCR, one entry per CDR3 protein. The table includes roughly 290,000 distinct CDR3 sequences, approximately 15% detected once. What was sequenced was blood. These receptors were obtained from a woman between 40 and 55 years old with Graves' hyperthyroidism. The CDR3 runs from the conserved cysteine through the conserved F or W. Fields, in order: V gene, clone size, D gene, J gene, CDR3 DNA, CDR3 protein. D genes are given only for firm matches. Only some rows state a clone size, as once, few, many or a class for expanded clones.

v_gene: TRBV5-1
abundance: many
d_gene: -
j_gene: TRBJ1-1
CDR3nt: TGCGCCAGCAGCTTGGATCAGGCTGAAGCTTTCTTT
CDR3aa: CASSLDQAEAFF

v_gene: TRBV6-1
abundance: many
d_gene: -
j_gene: TRBJ2-3
CDR3nt: TGTGCCAGCAGTGAACAGTTTCCGGGGGCTACGCAGTATTTT
CDR3aa: CASSEQFPGATQYF

v_gene: TRBV5-1
abundance: many
d_gene: -
j_gene: TRBJ2-3
CDR3nt: TGCGCCAGCAGCTTGCGGTGGGATACGCAGTATTTT
CDR3aa: CASSLRWDTQYF

v_gene: TRBV18
abundance: few
d_gene: TRBD2
j_gene: TRBJ2-7
CDR3nt: TGTGCCAGCTCACCTGGGACTAGCGGGATTTACGAGCAGTACTTC
CDR3aa: CASSPGTSGIYEQYF

v_gene: TRBV6-1
abundance: many
d_gene: TRBD2
j_gene: TRBJ2-2
CDR3nt: TGTGCCAGCAGCTCACTCCCGGGACTAGCGGTTGGTGGGCGACTCACCGGGGAGCTGTTTTTT
CDR3aa: CASSSLPGLAVGGRLTGELFF

v_gene: TRBV20-1
abundance: many
d_gene: -
j_gene: TRBJ2-7
CDR3nt: TGCAGTGCTAGAGGGAGACTTTCCTACGAGCAGTACTTC
CDR3aa: CSARGRLSYEQYF

v_gene: TRBV6-9
abundance: -
d_gene: TRBD1
j_gene: TRBJ2-7
CDR3nt: TGTGCCAGCAGTTTCGGGACAGCTAGCTCCTACGAGCAGTACTTC
CDR3aa: CASSFGTASSYEQYF

v_gene: TRBV6-5
abundance: many
d_gene: TRBD1
j_gene: TRBJ2-7
CDR3nt: TGTGCCAGCAGTTACTCGTCCGGGACAGGGGACGAGCAGTACTTC
CDR3aa: CASSYSSGTGDEQYF

v_gene: TRBV18
abundance: -
d_gene: TRBD1
j_gene: TRBJ1-5
CDR3nt: TGTACCAGCTCACCACAGGGGGCGGATCAGCCCCAGCATTTT
CDR3aa: CTSSPQGADQPQHF

v_gene: TRBV6-1
abundance: few
d_gene: TRBD1
j_gene: TRBJ1-2
CDR3nt: TGTGCCAGCAGAATTGGACAGGACTATGGCTACACCTTC
CDR3aa: CASRIGQDYGYTF

v_gene: TRBV5-1
abundance: -
d_gene: TRBD2
j_gene: TRBJ2-5
CDR3nt: TGCGCCAGCAGCTTCACTAGCGGTCAAGAGACCCAGTACTTC
CDR3aa: CASSFTSGQETQYF

v_gene: TRBV27
abundance: many
d_gene: TRBD1
j_gene: TRBJ2-1
CDR3nt: TGTGCCAGCAGTTCCTGGGACAGGGCCTACAATGAGCAGTTCTTC
CDR3aa: CASSSWDRAYNEQFF

v_gene: TRBV2
abundance: many
d_gene: TRBD2
j_gene: TRBJ2-7
CDR3nt: TGTGCCAGCAGTGAACTCAGGACTAGCGGCTCCTACGAGCAGTACTTC
CDR3aa: CASSELRTSGSYEQYF

v_gene: TRBV5-1
abundance: few
d_gene: TRBD2
j_gene: TRBJ2-1
CDR3nt: TGCGCCAGCAGCTTGGATTCTGGCAGCGGGAGGATTTATGAGCAGTTCTTC
CDR3aa: CASSLDSGSGRIYEQFF

v_gene: TRBV3-1
abundance: -
d_gene: TRBD2
j_gene: TRBJ2-3
CDR3nt: TGTGCCAGCAGCCAAACTAGCGGGACCATGGATACGCAGTATTTT
CDR3aa: CASSQTSGTMDTQYF

v_gene: TRBV7-9
abundance: many
d_gene: TRBD1
j_gene: TRBJ1-1
CDR3nt: TGTGCCAGCAGCTTAGCAGGGAGCGGACAGGCGAACACTGAAGCTTTCTTT
CDR3aa: CASSLAGSGQANTEAFF

v_gene: TRBV27
abundance: many
d_gene: TRBD1
j_gene: TRBJ2-1
CDR3nt: TGTGCCAGCAGTTCCGGGACAGGGCTTTCGGATGAGCAGTTCTTC
CDR3aa: CASSSGTGLSDEQFF

v_gene: TRBV3-1
abundance: few
d_gene: -
j_gene: TRBJ2-2
CDR3nt: TGTGCCAGCAGCCAAGATTGGGCATTGAACACCGGGGAGCTGTTTTTT
CDR3aa: CASSQDWALNTGELFF

v_gene: TRBV11-1
abundance: many
d_gene: TRBD1
j_gene: TRBJ1-1
CDR3nt: TGTGCCAGCAGCATACACCAGGGGGACGCTTTCTTT
CDR3aa: CASSIHQGDAFF

v_gene: TRBV15
abundance: -
d_gene: TRBD2
j_gene: TRBJ2-2
CDR3nt: TGTGCCACCAGCAGAGATCTCGGGGGAGGGCACACCGGGGAGCTGTTTTTT
CDR3aa: CATSRDLGGGHTGELFF

v_gene: TRBV7-2
abundance: many
d_gene: TRBD2
j_gene: TRBJ2-1
CDR3nt: TGTGCCAGCAGCTCCGGGACTAGCGATCACAATGAGCAGTTCTTC
CDR3aa: CASSSGTSDHNEQFF

v_gene: TRBV20-1
abundance: few
d_gene: -
j_gene: TRBJ1-3
CDR3nt: TGCAGTGCTAGAACCCGGTCGGACTCTGGAAACACCATATATTTT
CDR3aa: CSARTRSDSGNTIYF

v_gene: TRBV29-1
abundance: many
d_gene: -
j_gene: TRBJ2-3
CDR3nt: TGCAGCGTTGAAAGGTGGGGGTCGGATACGCAGTATTTT
CDR3aa: CSVERWGSDTQYF

v_gene: TRBV6-1
abundance: many
d_gene: TRBD2
j_gene: TRBJ2-2
CDR3nt: TGTGCCACACGTAGATCGGGAGGGCCCGGGGAGCTGTTTTTT
CDR3aa: CATRRSGGPGELFF

v_gene: TRBV3-1
abundance: many
d_gene: TRBD1
j_gene: TRBJ2-7
CDR3nt: TGTGCCAGCAGCCAAGAACCCGGACAGGGGGCCTACGAGCAGTACTTC
CDR3aa: CASSQEPGQGAYEQYF

v_gene: TRBV5-1
abundance: many
d_gene: -
j_gene: TRBJ2-3
CDR3nt: TGCGCCAGCAGCCCCATCAAGGGGGAGGGCCTCACAGATACGCAGTATTTT
CDR3aa: CASSPIKGEGLTDTQYF

v_gene: TRBV20-1
abundance: many
d_gene: -
j_gene: TRBJ1-5
CDR3nt: TGCAGTGCTAGAGGGACAGTCAATCAGCCCCAGCATTTT
CDR3aa: CSARGTVNQPQHF

v_gene: TRBV6-1
abundance: many
d_gene: -
j_gene: TRBJ2-3
CDR3nt: TGTGCCAGCAATAGAGGGGGAGCGTCCCCAGATACGCAGTATTTT
CDR3aa: CASNRGGASPDTQYF

v_gene: TRBV10-1
abundance: many
d_gene: -
j_gene: TRBJ2-5
CDR3nt: TGCGCCAGCAGTGAGTCACGGACCGCCACCCAAGAGACCCAGTACTTC
CDR3aa: CASSESRTATQETQYF

v_gene: TRBV27
abundance: many
d_gene: -
j_gene: TRBJ1-1
CDR3nt: TGTGCCAGCGGAGGGACGGCGAACACTGAAGCTTTCTTT
CDR3aa: CASGGTANTEAFF

v_gene: TRBV6-5
abundance: many
d_gene: -
j_gene: TRBJ1-2
CDR3nt: TGTGCCAGCAGTTACTCGACCGGCAGGGACTATGGCTACACCTTC
CDR3aa: CASSYSTGRDYGYTF